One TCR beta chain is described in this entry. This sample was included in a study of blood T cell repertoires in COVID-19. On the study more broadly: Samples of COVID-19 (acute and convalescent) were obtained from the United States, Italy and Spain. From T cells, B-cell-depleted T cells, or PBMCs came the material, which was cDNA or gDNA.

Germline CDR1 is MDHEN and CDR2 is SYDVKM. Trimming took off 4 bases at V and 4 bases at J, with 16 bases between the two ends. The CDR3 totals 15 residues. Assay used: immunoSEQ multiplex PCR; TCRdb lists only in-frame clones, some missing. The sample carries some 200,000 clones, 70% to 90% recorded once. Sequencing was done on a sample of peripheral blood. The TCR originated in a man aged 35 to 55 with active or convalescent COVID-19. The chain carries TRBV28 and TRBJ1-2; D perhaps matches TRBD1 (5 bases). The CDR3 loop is CASSSLYQGSYGYTF. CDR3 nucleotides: TGTGCCAGCAGTTCCTTATATCAGGGCTCCTATGGCTACACCTTC.